Listed here are 26 T cell receptor beta chains from one sample, sequenced in a study of T cell responses to AZD1222 COVID-19 vaccine listed by TCRdb under 2021. The protocol used for the library was the immunoSEQ multiplex PCR assay. TCRdb mirrors the immuneACCESS table, restricted to in-frame sequences. Some clones are absent from its copies; in checked studies, under half trace to an unresolved V gene, and the reason for the others is unknown. The sample has 180,000 or so clones on record, over 85% of them singletons. Of the sample, under 1.1% is held by the ten largest clones. Taken with the paper, the label for time point translates to: about 28 days (+/-7) after the second vaccine dose. Interpreted using the paper, the treatment or condition label stands for: meningococcal conjugate vaccine given as trial control. The starting material was peripheral blood, obtained 28 days after the second dose of the MenACWY control vaccine. All receptors derive from an adult who received the MenACWY meningococcal vaccine as a control.

J is TRBJ1-3 and V is TRBV15, with D uncertain. This CDR3 is 14 amino acids long. Germline CDR1 LNHNV, CDR2 YYDKDF (reference sequence). Trimming pared 0 bases from V and 2 bases from J, leaving 5 bases between. CDR3 sequence: CATSRDRAGNTIYF. The CDR3 nucleotides are TGTGCCACCAGCAGAGATAGAGCTGGAAACACCATATATTTT.

A remark on this clone: Other DNA sequences in this sample translate to the same CDR3. The rearrangement links TRBV20-1 to TRBJ1-2; no clear D gene. Germline CDR1 and CDR2: DFQATT and SNEGSKA (reference sequence). V dropped 6 bases and J dropped 4 bases, with 9 bases sitting between them. The CDR3 spans 11 residues. CDR3 nucleotides: TGCAGTGCATTGGACGGCTATGGCTACACCTTC. Translated: CSALDGYGYTF.

The rearrangement joins TRBV4-3 to TRBJ1-2; TRBD1 matches at 7 bases. V gave up 0 bases and J gave up 2 bases; unmatched junction bases: 9. The length of the CDR3 is 17 residues. Germline V CDR1 and CDR2: LGHNA, YSLEER. CDR3 in DNA: TGCGCCAGCAGCCAAGATAAGCCAGGGGGAACAAACTATGGCTACACCTTC. It translates to CASSQDKPGGTNYGYTF.

This clone was detected a few times. The chain joins TRBV19 to TRBJ1-5; unclear D gene. The CDR3 has 15 amino acids. Per the germline V gene, CDR1 is LNHDA and CDR2 is SQIVND (reference sequence). Trimming removed 7 bases at V and 0 bases at J, with 13 bases between. CDR3 residues: CASKTTAYSNQPQHF. As DNA, the CDR3 is TGTGCCAGTAAAACGACGGCCTATAGCAATCAGCCCCAGCATTTT.

V is TRBV6-5 and J is TRBJ2-5; 10 positions agree with TRBD2. The CDR3 extends over 14 amino acids. Germline trimming cut 4 bases from V and 5 bases from J; bases unmatched to any gene: 4. Germline CDR1 MNHEY, CDR2 SVGAGI. This CDR3 is CASSSSGGWETQYF. In nucleotides, the CDR3 is TGTGCCAGCAGTTCTAGCGGGGGTTGGGAGACCCAGTACTTC.

The rearrangement links TRBV5-1 to TRBJ1-1; no clear D. The length of the CDR3 is 15 residues. V lost 1 base and J 4 bases, leaving 14 bases between the germline ends. Germline V gene lookup returns CDR1 SGHRS and CDR2 YFSETQ. DNA for the CDR3: TGCGCCAGCAGCTTGTCGGCAGCGACTGTCACTGAAGCTTTCTTT. Translating gives CASSLSAATVTEAFF.

Written as DNA, the CDR3 is TGTGCCAGCAGACCACCCGGACAGCAATTGGGCTCACCCCTCCACTTT. Translating it yields CASRPPGQQLGSPLHF. The chain carries TRBV6-6 and TRBJ1-6; a weak D match, TRBD1 (6 bases). Germline lookup yields CDR1 MNHNY and CDR2 SVGAGI (reference sequence). Deletions cut 6 bases from V and 10 bases from J, with 22 bases between. This CDR3 region has 16 residues.

This chain links TRBV11-3 with TRBJ2-2; D not certain. The V and J ends lost 0 bases and 6 bases respectively, with 20 bases between them. Germline values: CDR1 SGHNT, CDR2 YENEEA. The CDR3 is 18 amino acids. The CDR3 reads CASSLDGGRSVISGELFF. DNA of the CDR3: TGTGCCAGCAGCTTAGATGGCGGCAGGTCCGTTATCTCCGGGGAGCTGTTTTTT.

For the CDR3, the DNA is TGTGCCAGTAGCGGAGGACCGGTCGGACGTCAGCCCCAGCATTTT. Translation gives CASSGGPVGRQPQHF. The V gene is TRBV19, the J gene TRBJ1-5; no clear D. V gave up 6 bases and J gave up 6 bases, with 18 bases separating them. CDR1 and CDR2 from the germline V gene are LNHDA and SQIVND (reference sequence). This CDR3 contains 15 residues. Complete variable domain (other parts from reference TRBV19 and TRBJ1-5): DGGITQSPKYLFRKEGQNVTLSCEQNLNHDAMYWYRQDPGQGLRLIYYSQIVNDFQKGDIAEGYSVSREKKESFPLTVTSAQKNPTAFYLCASSGGPVGRQPQHFGDGTRLSIL.

The chain carries TRBV6-5 and TRBJ1-6; possible D gene TRBD1, 6 bases. CDR3 length: 14 residues. Deletions cut 6 bases from V and 9 bases from J, with 15 bases between. Germline CDR1 reads MNHEY; CDR2 reads SVGAGI. CDR3 bases: TGTGCCAGCAGCGTAGGGGGGGTAGTTTCACCCCTCCACTTT. Translating it yields CASSVGGVVSPLHF.

The chain links TRBV11-2 to TRBJ2-2, with TRBD2 matching over 10 bases. Germline trimming cut 1 base from V and 1 base from J; bases unmatched to any gene: 0. This CDR3 has 16 amino acids. CDR1 is SGHAT, CDR2 FQNNGV, per germline. The CDR3 coding sequence is TGTGCCAGCAGCTTAGGACTAGCGGGGAACACCGGGGAGCTGTTTTTT. Translating it yields CASSLGLAGNTGELFF.

The chain combines TRBV5-1 with TRBJ2-7; 12 bases are a match to TRBD1. Losses at the gene ends were 4 bases for V and 10 bases for J; bases not matched to a gene: 12. This CDR3 comprises 15 residues. Germline lookup yields CDR1 SGHRS and CDR2 YFSETQ. CDR3 amino acids: CASSPGGTGGLSQYF. The CDR3 DNA follows: TGCGCCAGCAGCCCTGGCGGGACAGGGGGCCTCTCTCAGTACTTC.

The CDR3 spells CATSRDVDQPQHF. CDR3 nucleotide sequence: TGTGCCACCAGCAGAGATGTAGATCAGCCCCAGCATTTT. The V call is TRBV15, the J call TRBJ1-5; D gene uncertain. Germline CDR1 reads LNHNV; CDR2 reads YYDKDF (reference sequence). Trimming shortened V by 0 bases and J by 5 bases, and 5 bases separated the two germline ends. This CDR3 is 13 amino acids long.

J is TRBJ1-6 and V is TRBV18; 7 nucleotides align to TRBD1. CDR1 KGHSH and CDR2 LQKENI come from the germline V gene. The CDR3 covers 18 residues. V was clipped by 5 bases and J by 0 bases; unmatched bases: 10. Here the CDR3 reads CASSSQGQSSSYNSPLHF. Here the CDR3 DNA reads TGTGCCAGCTCATCTCAGGGACAGTCGAGCTCCTATAATTCACCCCTCCACTTT.

The chain is built from TRBV12-2 and TRBJ2-1; the table calls TRBD1, which could not be checked here. TRBV12-2 corresponds to a pseudogene. CDR3 size: 16 residues. This CDR3 reads CASRSRADALYNEQFF. The CDR3 DNA reads as TGTGCAAGTCGCTCCCGTGCAGATGCTCTCTACAATGAGCAGTTCTTC.

In DNA, the CDR3 is TGTGCCAGCAGCCGACAGGGGGGAGAGACCCAGTACTTC. Its translation: CASSRQGGETQYF. The chain has TRBV3-1 (or the pseudogene TRBV3-2) and TRBJ2-5; 9 nucleotides match TRBD1. J gave up 4 bases and V 4 bases, and 1 base lay outside the gene matches. CDR3 length: 13 amino acids. Germline V CDR1 and CDR2: LGHDT, YNNKEL (reference sequence).

The chain is built from TRBV19 and TRBJ2-1; possible D gene TRBD2, 6 bases. Germline V CDR1 and CDR2: LNHDA, SQIVND (reference sequence). V was shortened by 7 bases and J by 4 bases, with 14 bases between the two germline ends. The CDR3 has 14 amino acids. The CDR3 DNA is TGTGCCAGTAAGGTGAATGGGGGGTACAATGAGCAGTTCTTC. It yields the protein CASKVNGGYNEQFF.

The chain employs TRBV7-9 and TRBJ1-2; no reliable D call. Germline loops: CDR1 SEHNR, CDR2 FQNEAQ (reference sequence). V lost 4 bases, J lost 0 bases, and 12 bases lay in between. This CDR3 is 15 amino acids long. CDR3 amino acids: CASSSFRGANYGYTF. The CDR3 bases are TGTGCCAGCAGCTCCTTCCGCGGAGCTAACTATGGCTACACCTTC.

The chain employs TRBV19 and TRBJ1-3; the D gene is possibly TRBD1 (6 bases). V gave up 4 bases and J gave up 3 bases, with 16 bases separating them. CDR1 and CDR2 from the germline V gene are LNHDA and SQIVND (reference sequence). CDR3 length equals 16 residues. Here the CDR3 reads CASSTDSGHNGNTIYF. CDR3 coding DNA: TGTGCCAGTAGTACCGACTCGGGACACAATGGAAACACCATATATTTT.

This chain uses TRBV28 with TRBJ1-1; D is possibly TRBD1 (5 bases). V lost 7 bases and J lost 3, with 15 bases in between. Germline V gene sequence: CDR1 MDHEN, CDR2 SYDVKM. The CDR3 has 14 amino acids. CDR3 sequence reads: CASILRGRDTEAFF. CDR3 coding DNA: TGTGCCAGCATATTACGGGGCCGAGACACTGAAGCTTTCTTT.

V gene TRBV3-1 (or the pseudogene TRBV3-2) combines with J gene TRBJ1-2, with no clear D. V dropped 5 bases and J dropped 6 bases, with 13 bases sitting between them. Germline V gene lookup returns CDR1 LGHDT and CDR2 YNNKEL (reference sequence). This CDR3 comprises 13 residues. CDR3 DNA: TGTGCCAGCAGCTACCCCGGGGAGAATGGCTACACCTTC. It encodes CASSYPGENGYTF.

The gene calls are TRBV5-5 and TRBJ1-6, with 7 positions matching TRBD1. Germline lookup yields CDR1 SGHKS and CDR2 YYEKEE (reference sequence). The CDR3 loop spans 15 amino acids. J gave up 5 bases and V 0 bases, and 2 bases lay outside the gene matches. The CDR3 sequence is CASSLVGQNNSPLHF. In DNA form, the CDR3 reads TGTGCCAGCAGCTTGGTGGGACAGAATAATTCACCCCTCCACTTT.

This rearrangement joins TRBV5-5 to TRBJ2-5; a possible D gene is TRBD1 (6 bases). V lost 3 bases and J lost 6, with 15 bases in between. This CDR3 is 14 amino acids long. Germline V gene sequence: CDR1 SGHKS, CDR2 YYEKEE (reference sequence). The CDR3 protein is CASSWGTNWQTQYF. The CDR3 DNA sequence: TGTGCCAGCAGCTGGGGGACAAACTGGCAGACCCAGTACTTC.

The V and J genes are TRBV7-2 and TRBJ1-2, with unresolved D. This CDR3 has 14 residues. Trimming took 5 bases from V and 4 from J, leaving 14 bases between them. The germline V gene encodes CDR1 SGHTA and CDR2 FQGNSA. This chain's CDR3 is CASSATPISYGYTF. The CDR3 nucleotides are TGTGCCAGCAGCGCCACACCAATTTCCTATGGCTACACCTTC.

This clone was found once. The V and J genes are TRBV5-1 and TRBJ2-3; D call uncertain. With 0 bases removed from V and 5 bases from J, the gap between germline ends came to 7 bases. This CDR3 comprises 13 residues. From germline, CDR1 is SGHRS and CDR2 YFSETQ. The CDR3 region has the DNA TGCGCCAGCAGCTTGGCGTCGGGAGATACGCAGTATTTT. Protein product: CASSLASGDTQYF.

This clone has only a few counts. The chain couples TRBV6-1 to TRBJ1-2; a possible D gene is TRBD1 (6 bases). V shed 3 bases and J shed 8 bases, with 10 bases lying between them. CDR3 length: 12 residues. Germline V gene sequence: CDR1 MNHNS, CDR2 SASEGT. The CDR3 loop is CASSDRDTGYTF. CDR3 nucleotides: TGTGCCAGCAGTGACCGGGACACCGGCTACACCTTC.